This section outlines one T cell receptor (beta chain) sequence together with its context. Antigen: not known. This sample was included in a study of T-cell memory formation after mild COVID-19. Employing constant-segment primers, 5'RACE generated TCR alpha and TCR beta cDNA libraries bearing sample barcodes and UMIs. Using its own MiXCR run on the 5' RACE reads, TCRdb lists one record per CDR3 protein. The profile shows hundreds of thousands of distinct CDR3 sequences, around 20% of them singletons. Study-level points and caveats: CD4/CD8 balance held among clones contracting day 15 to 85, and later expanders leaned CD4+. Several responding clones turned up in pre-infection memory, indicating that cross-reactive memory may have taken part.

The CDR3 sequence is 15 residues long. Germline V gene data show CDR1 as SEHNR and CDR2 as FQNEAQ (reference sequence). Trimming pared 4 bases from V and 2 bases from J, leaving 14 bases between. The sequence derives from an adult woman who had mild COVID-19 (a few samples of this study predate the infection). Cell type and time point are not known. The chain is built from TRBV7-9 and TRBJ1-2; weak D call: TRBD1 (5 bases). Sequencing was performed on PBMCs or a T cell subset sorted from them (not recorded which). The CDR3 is CASSSPGGANYGYTF. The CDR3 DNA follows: TGTGCCAGCAGCTCCCCGGGCGGGGCGAACTATGGCTACACCTTC.